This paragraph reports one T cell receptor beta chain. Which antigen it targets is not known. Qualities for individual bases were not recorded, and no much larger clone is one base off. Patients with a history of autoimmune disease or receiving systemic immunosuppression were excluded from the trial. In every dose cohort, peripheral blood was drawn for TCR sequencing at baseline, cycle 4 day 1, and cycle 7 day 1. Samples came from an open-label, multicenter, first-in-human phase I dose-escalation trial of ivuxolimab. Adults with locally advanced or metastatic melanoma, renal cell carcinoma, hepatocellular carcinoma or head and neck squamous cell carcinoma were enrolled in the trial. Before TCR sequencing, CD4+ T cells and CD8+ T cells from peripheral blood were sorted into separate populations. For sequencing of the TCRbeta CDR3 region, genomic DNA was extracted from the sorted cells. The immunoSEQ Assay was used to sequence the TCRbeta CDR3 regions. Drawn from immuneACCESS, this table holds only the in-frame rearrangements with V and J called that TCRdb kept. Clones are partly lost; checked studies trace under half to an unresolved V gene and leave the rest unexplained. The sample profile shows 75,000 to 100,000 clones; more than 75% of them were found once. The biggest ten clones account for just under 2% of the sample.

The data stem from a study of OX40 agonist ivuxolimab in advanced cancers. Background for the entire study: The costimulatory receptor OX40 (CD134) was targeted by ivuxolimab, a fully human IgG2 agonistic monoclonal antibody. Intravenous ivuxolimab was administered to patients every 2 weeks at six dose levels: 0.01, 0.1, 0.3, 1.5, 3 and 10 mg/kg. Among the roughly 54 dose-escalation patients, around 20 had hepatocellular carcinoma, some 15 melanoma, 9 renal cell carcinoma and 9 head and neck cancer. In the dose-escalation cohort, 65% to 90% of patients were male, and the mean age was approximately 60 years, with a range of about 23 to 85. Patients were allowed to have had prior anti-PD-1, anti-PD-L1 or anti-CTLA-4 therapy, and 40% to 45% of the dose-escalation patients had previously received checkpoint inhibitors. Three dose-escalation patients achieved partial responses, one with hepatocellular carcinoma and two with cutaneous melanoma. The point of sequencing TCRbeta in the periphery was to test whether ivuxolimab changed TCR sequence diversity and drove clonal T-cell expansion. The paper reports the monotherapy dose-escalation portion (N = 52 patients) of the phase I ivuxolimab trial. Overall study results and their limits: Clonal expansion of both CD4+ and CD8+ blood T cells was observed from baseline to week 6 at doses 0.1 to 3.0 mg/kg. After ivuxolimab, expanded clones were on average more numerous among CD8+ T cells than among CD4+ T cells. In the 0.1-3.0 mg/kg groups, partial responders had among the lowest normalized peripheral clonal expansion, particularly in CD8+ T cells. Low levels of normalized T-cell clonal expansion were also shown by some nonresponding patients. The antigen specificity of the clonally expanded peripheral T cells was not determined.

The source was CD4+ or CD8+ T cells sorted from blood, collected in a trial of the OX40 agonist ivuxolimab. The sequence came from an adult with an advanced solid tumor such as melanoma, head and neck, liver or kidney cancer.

CDR3 sequence: CASSPSSGANVLTF. The nucleotides are TGTGCCAGCAGCCCTAGCTCTGGGGCCAACGTCCTGACTTTC. Recombination linked TRBV7-2 to TRBJ2-6, with no confident D gene call. The junction shows trimming of 5 bases on V and 0 bases on J, plus 5 bases between the germline ends. Including the terminal cysteine and phenylalanine, the CDR3 comprises 14 residues. Only the CDR3 portion is preserved as DNA: 42 bases, with reading frame beginning at the first base. For CDR1 and CDR2, the germline V gene lists SGHTA and FQGNSA. Here the CDR3 is joined to the reference TRBV7-2 and TRBJ2-6 genes, and the full variable domain is: GAGVSQSPSNKVTEKGKDVELRCDPISGHTALYWYRQSLGQGLEFLIYFQGNSAPDKSGLPSDRFSAERTGGSVSTLTIQRTQQEDSAVYLCASSPSSGANVLTFGAGSRLTVL.